The TCR beta chain under discussion was sequenced for a study of CD4 T cells in relation to SARS-CoV-2 and coronaviruses. On the study more broadly: ViraFEST: approximately 10-day antigen culture of PBMCs, then TCR beta CDR3 sequencing. Shared crossreactive spike epitopes were mapped to their HLA restriction.

Sequencing used immunoSEQ multiplex PCR; TCRdb keeps in-frame clones, though not all of them. The table includes 35,000 to 45,000 clones, about 80% detected once. Sorted naive or memory CD4+ cells met CEF peptides for around eleven days. A word on this clone: What it binds is not known.

After removal of 6 bases from V and 8 bases from J, the junction contained 8 bases not matched to a gene. This CDR3 has 15 residues. Germline-derived CDR1 and CDR2 are LNHNV and YYDKDF (reference sequence). The sample was naive CD4+ T cells from PBMCs, cultured in vitro. Indicated subset: naive CD4+ T cells isolated by negative enrichment. This chain connects TRBV15 to TRBJ2-1; 12 positions agree with TRBD2. The source of this sequence is an adult with COVID-19. The CDR3 sequence: CATSMTSGSFYEQFF. The CDR3 nucleotides are TGTGCCACCAGTATGACTAGCGGGAGTTTCTATGAGCAGTTCTTC.